This TCR beta chain was observed in a study of shared clonotypes between healthy human individuals (dated by TCRdb to 2018 to 2020). In terms of the full investigation: The cohort included three men and a couple of women between 18 and 49 years of age. For each donor, CD4 naive and CD4 memory were each given three plates, CD8 naive was given two plates, and CD8 memory was given one plate. The study deeply sequenced blood TCR repertoires of roughly five healthy adults to estimate repertoire size and the extent of clonotype sharing between individuals. To increase sequencing depth and limit assay-specific biases, TCR repertoire library preparation and sequencing were carried out by different laboratories using diverse techniques. Leukapheresis yielded between about 0.85 and 10 billion PBMCs per donor.

To note about this clone: What antigen it recognizes has not been identified. Per-base qualities were not stored, and no clone one base away is much larger.

The paper as a whole reports these results and caveats: Across a few donors, approximately 4.9% of naive CD4, approximately 4% of naive CD8, 2.3% of memory CD4, and about 0.4% of memory CD8 clonotypes were shared. Pairwise subsampling indicated that sequencing depth was expected to affect the degree of clonotype sharing among donors. Larger estimated clonotype richness was generally found for naive subsets than for memory subsets. Higher generation probabilities were observed for clonotypes shared by all four sorted-subset donors than for non-shared clonotypes. Sampling was limited to blood, and TCR repertoires in tissue likely differ from TCR repertoires in blood. The small number of donors limited the genetic and exposure-history diversity represented. Rarefaction of sorted-subset datasets indicated incomplete sequencing despite the large sequencing depth.

Donors were healthy HIV-negative adults with no recently reported acute infections or vaccinations. Every donor was a Caucasian adult living in Nashville, Tennessee, USA. Magnetic negative selection was used to enrich CD4+ T cells, after which naive cells were positively selected on CD45RA and the negative fraction became the memory subset. Blood was obtained by leukapheresis, after which PBMCs were separated by Ficoll-Histopaque density gradient centrifugation and cryopreserved in liquid nitrogen vapor phase. Analytical flow cytometry was used to check the purity and quantity of each magnetically sorted T cell population. Genomic DNA was isolated from each sorted fraction and quantified by UV absorbance on a Nanodrop 2000c. Using the deep immunoSEQ assay, TCR CDR3 regions were amplified from genomic DNA by multiplex PCR. For each cell subset, the extracted genomic DNA was distributed evenly across all wells of several immunoSEQ 96-well plates, and each plate served as one replicate. For sorted subsets, each replicate PCR was loaded with about 200 ng genomic DNA, equivalent to about 30,000 T cell genomes. The purified libraries were quantified using a Qubit 3.0 fluorometer, sized with a Bioanalyzer 2100, and then quantified again using the KAPA Library Quantification kit. Every immunoSEQ 96-well plate was sequenced on a dedicated single-read 150-cycle Illumina NextSeq 550 flow cell. The study's own analysis went as follows. The immunoSEQ output contained only junctional sequences without quality scores, so filtering could not match that applied to full-length reads. To assign V/J genes and CDR3, sequences were annotated using PyIR, a Python wrapper for IgBLAST v1.9, with IMGT germline references. Reads were filtered out if the reads had weak V/J assignments (E-value above 1e-6), no CDR3, stop codons, out-of-frame junctions, or ambiguous translated residues. V3J clonotypes were defined as sequences sharing an identical inferred V gene, J gene, and CDR3 amino acid sequence. Percentage overlap between repertoires was calculated by dividing the number of shared unique clonotypes by the size of the smaller repertoire. Richness of each repertoire was evaluated using RTK rarefaction, the Chao1 estimator, and Recon v2.1 estimates of unobserved clonotypes. OLGA was used to compute generation probabilities for all TCRbeta clonotypes that the gDNA method yielded from four donors. This immuneACCESS table, as held by TCRdb, lists in-frame sequences with V and J called but not all clones. Of the missing ones, under half trace to an unresolved V gene in checked studies; the others have no known cause. That table is the source of V, J and clone size, and D and trimming were worked out from the DNA. This sample is represented by under 2.5 million clones; approximately 90% of them were singletons. The ten largest clones represent 0.37% of the sample.

From the cysteine through the phenylalanine, the CDR3 covers 18 amino acids. Of all the DNA, just the CDR3 is kept, 54 bases in frame from base 1. Reading the germline V gene gives CDR1 SGHTA and CDR2 FQGNSA. The junction shows trimming of 2 bases on V and 0 bases on J, and the gene matches do not reach 10 bases of it. Source material: naive CD4+ T cells from PBMCs. Taken with the paper, the label for cell subset or site translates to: CD45RA+ positively selected. The receptor was isolated from a man between 18 and 29 years old in good health. Some clones in this sample may be carry-over from other donors' samples. Here the chain combines TRBV7-2 and TRBJ2-1; 7 bases in the middle match TRBD1. The CDR3 corresponds to CASSLFLPGQSSYNEQFF. The nucleotides read TGTGCCAGCAGCTTATTCCTTCCGGGACAGAGCTCCTACAATGAGCAGTTCTTC.